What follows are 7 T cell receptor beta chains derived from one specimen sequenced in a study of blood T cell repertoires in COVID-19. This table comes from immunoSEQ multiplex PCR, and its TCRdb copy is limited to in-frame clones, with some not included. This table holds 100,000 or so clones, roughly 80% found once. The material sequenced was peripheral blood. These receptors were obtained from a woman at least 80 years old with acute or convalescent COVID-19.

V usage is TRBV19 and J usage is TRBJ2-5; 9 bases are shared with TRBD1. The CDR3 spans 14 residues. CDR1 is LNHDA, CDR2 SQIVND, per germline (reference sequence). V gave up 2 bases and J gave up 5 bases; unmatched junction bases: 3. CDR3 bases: TGTGCCAGTAGTATAACAGGGGGCAGGGAGACCCAGTACTTC. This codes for CASSITGGRETQYF.

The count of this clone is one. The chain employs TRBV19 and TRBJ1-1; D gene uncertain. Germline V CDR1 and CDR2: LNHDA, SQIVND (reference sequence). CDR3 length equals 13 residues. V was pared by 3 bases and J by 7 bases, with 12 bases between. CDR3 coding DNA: TGTGCCAGTAGTATCTTTCCCGGGAATGAAGCTTTCTTT. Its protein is CASSIFPGNEAFF.

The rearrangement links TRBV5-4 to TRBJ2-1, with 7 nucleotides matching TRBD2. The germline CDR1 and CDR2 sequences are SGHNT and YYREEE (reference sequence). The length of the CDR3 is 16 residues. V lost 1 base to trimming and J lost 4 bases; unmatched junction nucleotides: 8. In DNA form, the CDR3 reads TGTGCCAGCAGCTTGAATGCACTAGCGAATTACAATGAGCAGTTCTTC. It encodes CASSLNALANYNEQFF.

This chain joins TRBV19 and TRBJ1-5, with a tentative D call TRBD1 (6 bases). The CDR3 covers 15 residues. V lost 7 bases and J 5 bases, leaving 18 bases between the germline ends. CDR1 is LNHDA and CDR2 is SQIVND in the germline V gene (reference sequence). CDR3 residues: CASTLGAGADQPQHF. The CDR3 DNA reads TGTGCCAGTACCCTAGGCGCAGGGGCCGATCAGCCCCAGCATTTT.

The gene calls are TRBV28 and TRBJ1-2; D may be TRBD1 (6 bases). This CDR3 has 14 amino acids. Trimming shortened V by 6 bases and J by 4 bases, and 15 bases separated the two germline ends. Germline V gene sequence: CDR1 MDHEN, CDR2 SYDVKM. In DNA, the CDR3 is TGTGCCAGCAGGTCGGGGAGGGGGATCTATGGCTACACCTTC. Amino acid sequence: CASRSGRGIYGYTF.

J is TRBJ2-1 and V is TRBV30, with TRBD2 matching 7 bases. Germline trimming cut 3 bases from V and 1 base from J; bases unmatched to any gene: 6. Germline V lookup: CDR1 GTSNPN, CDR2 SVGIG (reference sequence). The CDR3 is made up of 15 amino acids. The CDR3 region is CAWRGRAGSYNEQFF. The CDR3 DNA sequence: TGTGCCTGGAGAGGCCGAGCGGGATCCTACAATGAGCAGTTCTTC.

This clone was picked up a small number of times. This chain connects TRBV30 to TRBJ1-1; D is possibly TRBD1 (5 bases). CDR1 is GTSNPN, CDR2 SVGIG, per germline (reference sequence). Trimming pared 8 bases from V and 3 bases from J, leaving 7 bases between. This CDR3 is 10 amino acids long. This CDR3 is CARGDTEAFF. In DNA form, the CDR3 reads TGTGCCCGGGGGGACACTGAAGCTTTCTTT.